These T cell receptor beta chains were read from a single sample in a study of cytomegalovirus exposure and HLA in healthy donors. Some clones are missing from TCRdb's copy, which holds only in-frame ones; the method was immunoSEQ multiplex PCR. This table has roughly 120,000 clones, 75% to 90% appearing once. What was sequenced was PBMCs. The source of these receptors is a man between 18 and 29 years old in good health and CMV-seropositive. Each CDR3 is given with its conserved first and last residue. Each record gives: V gene, CDR3 protein.

V gene: TRBV7-9; CDR3 protein: CASSFGTPMGKGNQPQHF
V gene: TRBV7-2; CDR3 protein: CASSPYSGAEQFF
V gene: TRBV9; CDR3 protein: CASSPSGGAGTGELFF
V gene: TRBV5-1; CDR3 protein: CASSAGQGDSPLHF
V gene: TRBV5-1; CDR3 protein: CASSLHGGIPLEYF
V gene: TRBV9; CDR3 protein: CASSVAQYGGAEAFF
V gene: TRBV6-6; CDR3 protein: CASSYSDRAINQPQHF
V gene: TRBV7-6; CDR3 protein: CASSFSGEGGDTQYF
V gene: TRBV9; CDR3 protein: CASSVGGELFF
V gene: TRBV5-5; CDR3 protein: CASSLLVQVSSYEQYF
V gene: TRBV27; CDR3 protein: CASSRSPDRLIRFEQYF
V gene: TRBV6-4; CDR3 protein: CASSLLADTGELFF
V gene: TRBV27; CDR3 protein: CASSPRITGSNEKLFF
V gene: TRBV4-1; CDR3 protein: CASSQRDGIWGTQYF
V gene: TRBV7-6; CDR3 protein: CASSSPGTAAGNTIYF
V gene: TRBV5-4; CDR3 protein: CASSRQGDGTQYF
V gene: TRBV9; CDR3 protein: CASSVVGEGGNQPQHF
V gene: TRBV7-2; CDR3 protein: CASSPRTSFNEQFF
V gene: TRBV7-6; CDR3 protein: CASSLAGTAGEKLFF
V gene: TRBV5-1; CDR3 protein: CASSLTRAPLYEQYF
V gene: TRBV9; CDR3 protein: CASSVGDGVENTIYF
V gene: TRBV7-2; CDR3 protein: CASSSLQGYNEQFF
V gene: TRBV18; CDR3 protein: CASSPPGQGGETQYF
V gene: TRBV6-5; CDR3 protein: CASSFTPVETQYF
V gene: TRBV11-2; CDR3 protein: CASSLAGDTQYF
V gene: TRBV5-6; CDR3 protein: CASTQGAHEQYF
V gene: TRBV11-1; CDR3 protein: CASNRDRTSSGNTIYF
V gene: TRBV7-2; CDR3 protein: CASSSDISILNYGYTF
V gene: TRBV28; CDR3 protein: CASSFGQEGEQYF
V gene: TRBV6-6; CDR3 protein: CASSPRGESPLHF
V gene: TRBV28; CDR3 protein: CATGLTSGVSEQFF
V gene: TRBV5-1; CDR3 protein: CASSSLQGRSYNEQFF
V gene: TRBV4-1; CDR3 protein: CASSQGGGALDTQYF
V gene: TRBV29-1; CDR3 protein: CSVSTGIGYGYTF
V gene: TRBV5-1; CDR3 protein: CASSLEQGNSPLHF
V gene: TRBV5-6; CDR3 protein: CASSSLTEDSGNTIYF
V gene: TRBV27; CDR3 protein: CASSADSMNTEAFF
V gene: TRBV28; CDR3 protein: CASTGNEQYF
V gene: TRBV19; CDR3 protein: CASSIYGSNSNQPQHF
V gene: TRBV7-9; CDR3 protein: CASSPQGANYGYTF
V gene: TRBV4-1; CDR3 protein: CASSQVAGTGGSYTF
V gene: TRBV28; CDR3 protein: CASSIYSSGNTIYF
V gene: TRBV2; CDR3 protein: CASGTIPSYNEQFF
V gene: TRBV10-3; CDR3 protein: CAISEGTGYTF
V gene: TRBV12-5; CDR3 protein: CASAPFGRDTEAFF
V gene: TRBV5-1; CDR3 protein: CASSLDGTGYEKLFF
V gene: TRBV29-1; CDR3 protein: CSVYGGATGELFF
V gene: TRBV4-1; CDR3 protein: CASSRGQGTYEQYF
V gene: TRBV21-1; CDR3 protein: CASSGERGNPYEQYF
V gene: TRBV28; CDR3 protein: CASSLYPQLRLNYGYTF
V gene: TRBV5-1; CDR3 protein: CASSYLSSGIDSGANVLTF
V gene: TRBV5-1; CDR3 protein: CASSWGLAGVYNEQFF
V gene: TRBV11-2; CDR3 protein: CASSVGQGSQATQYF
V gene: TRBV7-9; CDR3 protein: CASKEVGANTEAFF
V gene: TRBV4-2; CDR3 protein: CASSQDRAGGVKETQYF
V gene: TRBV10-1; CDR3 protein: CASSEIITDSSYNEQFF
V gene: TRBV29-1; CDR3 protein: CSGGLAGFTGELFF
V gene: TRBV30; CDR3 protein: CSRGVQKLFF
V gene: TRBV11-2; CDR3 protein: CASSLVAEGYTF